The following is a TCR beta chain sequence with its context. TCRdb re-analyzed the 5' RACE reads; it lists each CDR3 protein once, without DNA. This table holds approximately 40,000 distinct CDR3 sequences. The data derive from a study of monozygotic twins with inflammatory bowel disease. Germline assignment: CDR1 SGHRS and CDR2 YFSETQ. This CDR3 spans 15 amino acids. The chain is built from TRBV5-1 and TRBJ2-1. What was sequenced was blood. This clonotype was obtained from a human donor with ulcerative colitis or Crohn's disease, or a healthy co-twin of an affected twin (not recorded which). The CDR3 is CASKAPLGSYNEQFF. Full variable domain (rest looked up from reference TRBV5-1 and TRBJ2-1): KAGVTQTPRYLIKTRGQQVTLSCSPISGHRSVSWYQQTPGQGLQFLFEYFSETQRNKGNFPGRFSGRQFSNSRSEMNVSTLELGDSALYLCASKAPLGSYNEQFFGPGTRLTVL.